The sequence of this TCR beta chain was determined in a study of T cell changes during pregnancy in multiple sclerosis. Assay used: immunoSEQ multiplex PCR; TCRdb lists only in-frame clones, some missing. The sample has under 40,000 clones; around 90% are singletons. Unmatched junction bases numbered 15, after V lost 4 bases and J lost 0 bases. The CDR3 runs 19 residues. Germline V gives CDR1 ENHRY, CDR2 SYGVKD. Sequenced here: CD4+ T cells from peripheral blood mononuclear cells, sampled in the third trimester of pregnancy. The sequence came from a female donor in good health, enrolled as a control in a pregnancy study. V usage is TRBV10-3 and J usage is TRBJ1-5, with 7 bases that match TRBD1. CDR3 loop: CAISASMKTGTDSNQPQHF. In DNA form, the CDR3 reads TGTGCCATCAGTGCCTCAATGAAGACCGGGACAGATAGCAATCAGCCCCAGCATTTT.